The T cell receptor beta chain described here comes from a study of Graves' ophthalmopathy and Graves' hyperthyroidism (dated by TCRdb to the late 2010s). At the level of the whole study: Hyperthyroidism was considered stable if no progression to ophthalmopathy occurred within 18 months of follow-up. To explore V-J signatures distinguishing ophthalmopathy from hyperthyroidism, a discovery set of roughly 98 patients (roughly 44 ophthalmopathy, 57 stable hyperthyroidism) was enrolled. In several hyperthyroidism patients, the T-cell repertoire of thyroid tissue was compared with the T-cell repertoire of blood. The independent validation cohort included 18 to 20 hyperthyroidism patients plus 17 patients who later progressed from hyperthyroidism to ophthalmopathy. To tell Graves' ophthalmopathy apart from Graves' hyperthyroidism, and to predict which patients would progress to ophthalmopathy, the study relied on TCR beta repertoire signatures. In total, over 130 blood samples were TCR-sequenced: approximately 42 ophthalmopathy, 75 hyperthyroidism and some 17 hyperthyroidism-to-ophthalmopathy patients. Once sampling was done, hyperthyroidism patients were given methimazole at a starting dose of 30 mg daily, while ophthalmopathy patients were given high-dose intravenous methylprednisolone. The investigation overall reported the following: In validation, the model predicted ophthalmopathy progression with more than 70% sensitivity and 72.22% specificity; some 13 predicted patients were CT-confirmed with GO in a median of approximately 6.5 months. No statistical method was used to set the sample size in advance, and the investigators knew which group each participant was assigned to. In cross-validation, the 13-signature model distinguished ophthalmopathy from stable hyperthyroidism with 85% to 90% sensitivity and approximately 81% specificity, and in the test set the corresponding values were 80% and 75%. Most of the expanded thyroid clonotypes with a frequency above 0.001 were also detected in blood, and it was suggested that the thyroid immune response may be reflected by blood repertoires.

V lost 6 bases and J lost 2 bases; the stretch between them is 11 bases long. CDR1 and CDR2 are drawn from the germline V gene: SGHTA, FQGNSA. From cysteine to phenylalanine, the CDR3 is 14 amino acids long. The DNA shown is the 42-base CDR3, in frame from base 1. This clonotype was recorded at least ten times. There is no known antigen for this receptor. Per-nucleotide qualities are absent, and no much larger clonotype sits a single base away. Patients with hyperthyroidism were aged 18 to 65 years, had been newly diagnosed, and had a disease duration of less than 2 months. Patients with other autoimmune diseases, uncontrolled infections, pregnancy or lactation were excluded. Clinical symptoms, serum thyroxine, TRAb, thyroid ultrasound and orbital computed tomography were used for diagnosis. Total RNA was extracted with Trizol reagent and quality-checked on an Agilent 2100 Bioanalyzer. For repertoire sequencing, the TCR beta CDR3 regions were amplified from RNA transcripts. A first-round RT-PCR used HTBI primers with the Qiagen OneStep RT-PCR kit, followed by a second-round multiplex PCR, size selection and purification. Libraries were sequenced paired-end with 100 bp reads on an Illumina HiSeq2000. In the original analysis: Reads were processed with SOAPnuke, discarding reads with adapters, uncalled bases, mean Phred below 15, or no exact constant-primer or identifier match. COPE v1.2.5 was used to merge the high-quality paired reads. Each unique nucleotide sequence was treated as a clonotype, and MiTCR v1.1 was used to align the clonotypes to the IMGT TRB V, D and J references. Only V-J combinations with frequency above 0.0001 were analysed, covering approximately 99% of repertoires. For each V-J combination, a TCR clonal expansion and chaos score was defined as F50 clonal expansion divided by the chaos observed in the TCRdist matrix. Welch's t-statistics and random forest were used to narrow the features down to around 13 V-J combinations, which were then fed into a naive Bayes classifier. The Morisita-Horn index was used to measure how similar the thyroid and blood repertoires were. The public reads were quality trimmed at Q25 with fastp and then assembled into clones with MiXCR by TCRdb, keeping productive beta chains. Each record represents a unique CDR3 protein, reported with the most common genes and DNA among its rows. TCRdb's processing, not the study's, gives the V and J calls here. Counted in this sample were about 1.1 million distinct CDR3 sequences; about 36% of them appeared once. Roughly 11% of the sample is in the top ten clones.

Sequencing was carried out using peripheral blood or thyroid tissue (not recorded which). This TCR was recovered from an adult man with Graves' hyperthyroidism. This receptor chain uses TRBV7-2 and TRBJ1-5; the D segment could be TRBD1, given 5 matching bases. The CDR3 has the sequence CASRELGGNQPQHF. The bases are TGTGCCAGCAGGGAATTAGGGGGCAATCAGCCCCAGCATTTT.